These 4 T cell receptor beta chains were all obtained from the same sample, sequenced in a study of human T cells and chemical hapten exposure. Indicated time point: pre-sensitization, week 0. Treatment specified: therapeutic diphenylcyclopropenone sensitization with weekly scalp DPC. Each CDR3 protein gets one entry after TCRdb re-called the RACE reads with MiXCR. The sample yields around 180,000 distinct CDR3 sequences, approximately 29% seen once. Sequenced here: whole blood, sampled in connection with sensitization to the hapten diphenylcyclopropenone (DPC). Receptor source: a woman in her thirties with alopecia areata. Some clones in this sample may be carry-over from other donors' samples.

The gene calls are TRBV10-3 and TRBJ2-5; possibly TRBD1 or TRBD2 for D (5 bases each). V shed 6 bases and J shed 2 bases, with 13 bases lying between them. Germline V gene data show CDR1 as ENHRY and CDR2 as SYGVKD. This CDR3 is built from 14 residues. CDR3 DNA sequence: TGTGCCATCAGCTCAGGGAGATGGCAAGAGACCCAGTACTTC. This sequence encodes CAISSGRWQETQYF.

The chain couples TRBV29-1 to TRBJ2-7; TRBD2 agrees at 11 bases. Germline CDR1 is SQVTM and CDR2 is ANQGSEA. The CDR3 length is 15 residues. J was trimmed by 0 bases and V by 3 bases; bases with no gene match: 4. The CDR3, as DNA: TGCAGCGTTGAGGCGACTAGCGGGGTCTCCTACGAGCAGTACTTC. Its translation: CSVEATSGVSYEQYF.

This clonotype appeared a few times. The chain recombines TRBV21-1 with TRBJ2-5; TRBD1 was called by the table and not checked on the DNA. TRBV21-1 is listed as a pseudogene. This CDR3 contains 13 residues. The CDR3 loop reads CASRQGAEETQYF. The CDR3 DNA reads TGTGCCAGCAGACAGGGGGCGGAAGAGACCCAGTACTTC.

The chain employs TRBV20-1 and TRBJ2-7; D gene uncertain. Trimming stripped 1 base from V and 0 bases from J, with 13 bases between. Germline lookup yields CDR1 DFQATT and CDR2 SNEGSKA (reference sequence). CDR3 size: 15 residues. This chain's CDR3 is CSARVPGFYSYEQYF. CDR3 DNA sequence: TGCAGTGCTAGAGTCCCAGGCTTCTACTCCTACGAGCAGTACTTC.